This is a list of T cell receptor beta chains from one sample in a study of blood T cell repertoires in COVID-19. The assay was immunoSEQ multiplex PCR, and TCRdb's table has in-frame clones only and misses some. This sample has some 120,000 clones, with 80% to 90% found just once. The sequencing input was peripheral blood. The receptors come from an older woman with acute or convalescent COVID-19. Each CDR3 is given with its conserved first and last residue. Each record gives: V gene, J gene, D gene, clone size, CDR3 protein, CDR3 DNA. D genes are given only for firm matches. Size is omitted from some rows. Given values are once, few, many or a class for expanded clones.

v_call: TRBV4-1
j_call: TRBJ1-2
d_call: -
clone_size: -
cdr3_aa: CASSPSGYGYTF
cdr3_nt: TGCGCCAGCAGCCCTTCCGGCTATGGCTACACCTTC

v_call: TRBV30
j_call: TRBJ1-5
d_call: TRBD1
clone_size: -
cdr3_aa: CASTGVGSNQPQHF
cdr3_nt: TGTGCCAGCACAGGGGTAGGGAGCAATCAGCCCCAGCATTTT

v_call: TRBV25-1
j_call: TRBJ2-2
d_call: -
clone_size: once
cdr3_aa: CASSVGGITGELFF
cdr3_nt: TGTGCCAGCAGTGTAGGAGGGATCACCGGGGAGCTGTTTTTT

v_call: TRBV27
j_call: TRBJ1-6
d_call: -
clone_size: -
cdr3_aa: CASSSPRFHNSPLHF
cdr3_nt: TGTGCCAGCAGTTCCCCCAGGTTTCATAATTCACCCCTCCACTTT

v_call: TRBV19
j_call: TRBJ1-5
d_call: -
clone_size: -
cdr3_aa: CASSMTRGHLNQPQHF
cdr3_nt: TGTGCCAGTAGTATGACGAGAGGACACCTCAATCAGCCCCAGCATTTT

v_call: TRBV2
j_call: TRBJ1-4
d_call: -
clone_size: -
cdr3_aa: CASTTSPRRNEKLFF
cdr3_nt: TGTGCCAGCACTACGAGTCCGCGGAGAAATGAAAAACTGTTTTTT

v_call: TRBV29-1
j_call: TRBJ2-7
d_call: -
clone_size: -
cdr3_aa: CSVEDRGSPGEQYF
cdr3_nt: TGCAGCGTTGAAGATAGGGGGTCCCCGGGGGAGCAGTACTTC

v_call: TRBV13
j_call: TRBJ2-3
d_call: -
clone_size: -
cdr3_aa: CASSLGVAATDTQYF
cdr3_nt: TGTGCCAGCAGCTTAGGGGTAGCGGCCACAGATACGCAGTATTTT

v_call: TRBV6-1
j_call: TRBJ1-1
d_call: TRBD1
clone_size: few
cdr3_aa: CASSERTGSLRYPEAFF
cdr3_nt: TGTGCCAGCAGTGAAAGGACAGGGAGCTTAAGGTACCCTGAAGCTTTCTTT

v_call: TRBV6-5
j_call: TRBJ2-5
d_call: TRBD2
clone_size: -
cdr3_aa: CASSNLSGRKYF
cdr3_nt: TGTGCCAGCAGTAACCTCAGCGGGAGGAAGTACTTC

v_call: TRBV3-1/TRBV3-2
j_call: TRBJ2-1
d_call: TRBD1
clone_size: -
cdr3_aa: CASSQPTGVNEQFF
cdr3_nt: TGTGCCAGCAGCCAACCGACAGGGGTGAATGAGCAGTTCTTC

v_call: TRBV2
j_call: TRBJ1-6
d_call: TRBD1
clone_size: -
cdr3_aa: CASRSRTGDNSPLHF
cdr3_nt: TGTGCCAGCAGATCCCGGACAGGCGATAATTCACCCCTCCACTTT

v_call: TRBV18
j_call: TRBJ1-2
d_call: TRBD1
clone_size: -
cdr3_aa: CASSQQGTGYTF
cdr3_nt: TGTGCCAGCTCCCAACAGGGGACTGGCTACACCTTC